One and the same sample provided the 19 T cell receptor beta chains below, sequenced in a study of T-cell memory formation after mild COVID-19. TCRdb passed the 5' RACE reads through MiXCR, listing each CDR3 protein once. The sample holds roughly 450,000 distinct CDR3 sequences, roughly 18% seen once. Sequenced input: PBMCs or a T cell subset sorted from them (not recorded which). The source of these receptors is an adult woman who had mild COVID-19 (a few samples of this study predate the infection). Cell type and time point are not known.

In its sample, this clonotype was seen many times. The J gene is TRBJ2-2, the V gene TRBV7-9; D is ambiguous. This CDR3 is 16 amino acids long. Between the trimmed V and J ends, which lost 0 bases and 5 bases, there was a span of 13 bases. Per germline, CDR1 SEHNR and CDR2 FQNEAQ (reference sequence). CDR3 coding DNA: TGTGCCAGCAGCTTAGCCGTCGGGCAGAGAACCGGGGAGCTGTTTTTT. As protein: CASSLAVGQRTGELFF.

This clonotype was counted ten times or more. The chain uses TRBV29-1 and TRBJ2-1, with TRBD1 matching 9 bases. The V gene's germline CDR1 is SQVTM and CDR2 ANQGSEA. Trimming at V came to 6 bases and at J to 6 bases, leaving 6 bases not matched to a gene. The CDR3 is made up of 13 amino acids. CDR3 DNA sequence: TGCAGCGTGGGACCGGGACAGGGCAATGAGCAGTTCTTC. It translates to CSVGPGQGNEQFF.

The V and J genes are TRBV6-2 or TRBV6-3 and TRBJ2-1; TRBD2 is a possible D gene (5 bases). This CDR3 has 15 amino acids. The germline V and J ends were trimmed by 2 bases and 6 bases, with 14 bases remaining between them. In germline, CDR1 is MNHEY, CDR2 SVGEGT. The CDR3 DNA reads as TGTGCCAGCAGTTACGGCTCGGGGATTACCAATGAGCAGTTCTTC. It translates to CASSYGSGITNEQFF.

This clonotype has ten or more counts. The J gene is TRBJ1-1, the V gene TRBV6-5; 11 bases are shared with TRBD1. The CDR3 sequence is 14 residues long. V was clipped by 2 bases and J by 6 bases; unmatched bases: 2. CDR1 is MNHEY and CDR2 is SVGAGI in the germline V gene. The CDR3 region has the DNA TGTGCCAGCAGTTACACGGGACAGGGGGCTGAAGCTTTCTTT. Translation gives CASSYTGQGAEAFF.

This clonotype was seen more than once but under ten times. The V call is TRBV20-1, the J call TRBJ2-7, with 9 bases that match TRBD2. The CDR3 spans 15 residues. CDR1 is DFQATT and CDR2 is SNEGSKA in the germline V gene (reference sequence). V lost 0 bases and J lost 6; bases outside the gene matches: 9. DNA of the CDR3: TGCAGTGCTAGAGATCTCTCCGGACTAGCGTTCGAGCAGTACTTC. Its protein is CSARDLSGLAFEQYF.

This clonotype was found a few times. The V call is TRBV5-1, the J call TRBJ2-3; D unresolved. V was cut by 0 bases and J by 6 bases, with 11 bases left in between. Germline CDR1 is SGHRS and CDR2 is YFSETQ. There are 14 residues in the CDR3. The CDR3 here is CASSLEAPVDTQYF. The DNA for the CDR3 is TGCGCCAGCAGCTTGGAAGCCCCTGTGGATACGCAGTATTTT.

This clonotype has just a few counts. The chain is built from TRBV5-1 and TRBJ2-2; D not resolved. CDR3 length: 15 amino acids. The germline CDR1 and CDR2 sequences are SGHRS and YFSETQ. With 4 bases removed from V and 0 bases from J, the gap between germline ends came to 10 bases. The CDR3 bases are TGCGCCAGCAGCACAAGGGTCGCGAACACCGGGGAGCTGTTTTTT. It is translated as CASSTRVANTGELFF.

The table lists this clonotype with a few counts. In DNA, the CDR3 is TGTGCCAGCAGCGCAAACGGGGCTGAAGCTTTCTTT. Encoded protein: CASSANGAEAFF. V usage is TRBV9 and J usage is TRBJ1-1; D call uncertain. This CDR3 has 12 amino acids. The V gene's germline CDR1 is SGDLS and CDR2 YYNGEE. Trimming removed 3 bases from V and 6 bases from J, with 9 bases in between.

In this sample, this clonotype turned up a few times. The chain joins TRBV19 to TRBJ2-3, with a tentative D call TRBD2 (6 bases). This CDR3 region has 17 residues. Germline CDR1 is LNHDA and CDR2 is SQIVND (reference sequence). The ends were cut back, 4 bases at V and 5 bases at J, with 22 bases in the middle. The CDR3 loop is CASSTRRQDYVRDTQYF. CDR3 in DNA: TGTGCCAGTAGTACCCGCCGCCAGGACTACGTACGAGATACGCAGTATTTT. The full variable domain, rest sourced from reference TRBV19 and TRBJ2-3, is DGGITQSPKYLFRKEGQNVTLSCEQNLNHDAMYWYRQDPGQGLRLIYYSQIVNDFQKGDIAEGYSVSREKKESFPLTVTSAQKNPTAFYLCASSTRRQDYVRDTQYFGPGTRLTVL.

This clonotype appeared a few times. V usage is TRBV30 and J usage is TRBJ1-5; D call uncertain. Germline V gene lookup returns CDR1 GTSNPN and CDR2 SVGIG (reference sequence). The CDR3 covers 15 residues. Trimming left V 2 bases short and J 0 bases short, with 11 bases between. The CDR3 reads CAWSLGVNSNQPQHF. In DNA form, the CDR3 reads TGTGCCTGGAGTCTCGGGGTTAATAGCAATCAGCCCCAGCATTTT.

Only a few counts were recorded for this clonotype. The rearrangement links TRBV11-2 to TRBJ2-1, with D possibly TRBD1 on 5 matching bases. V lost 0 bases to trimming and J lost 8 bases, with 8 bases between them. CDR1 is SGHAT, CDR2 FQNNGV, per germline. The CDR3 extends over 13 amino acids. The CDR3 DNA is TGTGCCAGCAGCTTAGATAGGGGCGATGAGCAGTTCTTC. It encodes CASSLDRGDEQFF.

This sequence joins TRBV6-2 or TRBV6-3 and TRBJ2-6, with 8 bases aligning to TRBD2. This CDR3 contains 19 residues. CDR1 and CDR2 from the germline V gene are MNHEY and SVGEGT. The J segment lost 4 bases and the V segment lost 6 bases, leaving 17 bases of the junction unmatched. The CDR3, as DNA: TGTGCCAGCAGCCAGCACGGGCGGGAGGAGGGATTCGGGGCCAACGTCCTGACTTTC. Its protein product is CASSQHGREEGFGANVLTF.

V and J are TRBV7-6 and TRBJ2-3, with unresolved D. Trimming pared 5 bases from V and 3 bases from J, leaving 9 bases between. The germline V gene has CDR1 SGHVS and CDR2 FNYEAQ. The CDR3 is made up of 13 amino acids. The CDR3 DNA reads as TGTGCCAGCAGCCTTGAAATAACAGATACGCAGTATTTT. Protein: CASSLEITDTQYF.

The J gene is TRBJ2-2, the V gene TRBV20-1; TRBD1 might be the D (5 bases). The CDR3 is 12 amino acids. The V gene's germline CDR1 is DFQATT and CDR2 SNEGSKA (reference sequence). V was pared by 1 base and J by 6 bases, with 6 bases between. The DNA for the CDR3 is TGCAGTGCTAGAGCAGGGCCCGGGGAGCTGTTTTTT. Its translation: CSARAGPGELFF.

CDR3 in amino acids: CSAAPLAGHNEQFF. Here the CDR3 DNA reads TGCAGTGCTGCCCCTCTCGCGGGGCACAATGAGCAGTTCTTC. The genes are TRBV20-1 and TRBJ2-1, with D possibly matching TRBD2 (6 bases). V was clipped by 5 bases and J by 5 bases, with 16 bases between them. CDR3 size: 14 residues. CDR1 and CDR2 (germline): DFQATT, SNEGSKA (reference sequence).

This chain joins TRBV10-3 and TRBJ2-7, with 7 bases that match TRBD1. V shed 8 bases and J 5 bases; nucleotides not matched to a gene: 9. The CDR3 runs to 13 residues. Germline V gene sequence: CDR1 ENHRY, CDR2 SYGVKD. The CDR3, as DNA: TGTGCCATCCGTACAGGGGATCGGCACGAGCAGTACTTC. Its translation is CAIRTGDRHEQYF.

The chain uses TRBV11-3 and TRBJ1-2; D ambiguous. Trimming removed 0 bases at V and 2 bases at J, with 7 bases between. Germline CDR1 SGHNT, CDR2 YENEEA. CDR3 size: 14 residues. CDR3 in DNA: TGTGCCAGCAGCTTAGATACGGAGAACTATGGCTACACCTTC. Protein sequence: CASSLDTENYGYTF.

This chain uses TRBV7-2 with TRBJ2-4; D remains unclear. The CDR3 runs to 14 residues. V lost 5 bases, J lost 0 bases, and 8 bases lay in between. Germline CDR1 and CDR2: SGHTA and FQGNSA. CDR3 coding DNA: TGTGCCAGCAGCCCTACCCTAGCCAAAAACATTCAGTACTTC. Its translation: CASSPTLAKNIQYF.

V gene TRBV12-5 combines with J gene TRBJ2-3, with 15 bases identical to TRBD2. Unmatched junction bases numbered 7, after V lost 1 base and J lost 5 bases. CDR1 is LGHNT, CDR2 FRNRAP, per germline. The CDR3 spans 18 residues. CDR3 amino acids: CASGLEYGGLAGGDTQYF. The CDR3 DNA follows: TGTGCTAGTGGTTTGGAATACGGGGGACTAGCGGGAGGAGATACGCAGTATTTT.